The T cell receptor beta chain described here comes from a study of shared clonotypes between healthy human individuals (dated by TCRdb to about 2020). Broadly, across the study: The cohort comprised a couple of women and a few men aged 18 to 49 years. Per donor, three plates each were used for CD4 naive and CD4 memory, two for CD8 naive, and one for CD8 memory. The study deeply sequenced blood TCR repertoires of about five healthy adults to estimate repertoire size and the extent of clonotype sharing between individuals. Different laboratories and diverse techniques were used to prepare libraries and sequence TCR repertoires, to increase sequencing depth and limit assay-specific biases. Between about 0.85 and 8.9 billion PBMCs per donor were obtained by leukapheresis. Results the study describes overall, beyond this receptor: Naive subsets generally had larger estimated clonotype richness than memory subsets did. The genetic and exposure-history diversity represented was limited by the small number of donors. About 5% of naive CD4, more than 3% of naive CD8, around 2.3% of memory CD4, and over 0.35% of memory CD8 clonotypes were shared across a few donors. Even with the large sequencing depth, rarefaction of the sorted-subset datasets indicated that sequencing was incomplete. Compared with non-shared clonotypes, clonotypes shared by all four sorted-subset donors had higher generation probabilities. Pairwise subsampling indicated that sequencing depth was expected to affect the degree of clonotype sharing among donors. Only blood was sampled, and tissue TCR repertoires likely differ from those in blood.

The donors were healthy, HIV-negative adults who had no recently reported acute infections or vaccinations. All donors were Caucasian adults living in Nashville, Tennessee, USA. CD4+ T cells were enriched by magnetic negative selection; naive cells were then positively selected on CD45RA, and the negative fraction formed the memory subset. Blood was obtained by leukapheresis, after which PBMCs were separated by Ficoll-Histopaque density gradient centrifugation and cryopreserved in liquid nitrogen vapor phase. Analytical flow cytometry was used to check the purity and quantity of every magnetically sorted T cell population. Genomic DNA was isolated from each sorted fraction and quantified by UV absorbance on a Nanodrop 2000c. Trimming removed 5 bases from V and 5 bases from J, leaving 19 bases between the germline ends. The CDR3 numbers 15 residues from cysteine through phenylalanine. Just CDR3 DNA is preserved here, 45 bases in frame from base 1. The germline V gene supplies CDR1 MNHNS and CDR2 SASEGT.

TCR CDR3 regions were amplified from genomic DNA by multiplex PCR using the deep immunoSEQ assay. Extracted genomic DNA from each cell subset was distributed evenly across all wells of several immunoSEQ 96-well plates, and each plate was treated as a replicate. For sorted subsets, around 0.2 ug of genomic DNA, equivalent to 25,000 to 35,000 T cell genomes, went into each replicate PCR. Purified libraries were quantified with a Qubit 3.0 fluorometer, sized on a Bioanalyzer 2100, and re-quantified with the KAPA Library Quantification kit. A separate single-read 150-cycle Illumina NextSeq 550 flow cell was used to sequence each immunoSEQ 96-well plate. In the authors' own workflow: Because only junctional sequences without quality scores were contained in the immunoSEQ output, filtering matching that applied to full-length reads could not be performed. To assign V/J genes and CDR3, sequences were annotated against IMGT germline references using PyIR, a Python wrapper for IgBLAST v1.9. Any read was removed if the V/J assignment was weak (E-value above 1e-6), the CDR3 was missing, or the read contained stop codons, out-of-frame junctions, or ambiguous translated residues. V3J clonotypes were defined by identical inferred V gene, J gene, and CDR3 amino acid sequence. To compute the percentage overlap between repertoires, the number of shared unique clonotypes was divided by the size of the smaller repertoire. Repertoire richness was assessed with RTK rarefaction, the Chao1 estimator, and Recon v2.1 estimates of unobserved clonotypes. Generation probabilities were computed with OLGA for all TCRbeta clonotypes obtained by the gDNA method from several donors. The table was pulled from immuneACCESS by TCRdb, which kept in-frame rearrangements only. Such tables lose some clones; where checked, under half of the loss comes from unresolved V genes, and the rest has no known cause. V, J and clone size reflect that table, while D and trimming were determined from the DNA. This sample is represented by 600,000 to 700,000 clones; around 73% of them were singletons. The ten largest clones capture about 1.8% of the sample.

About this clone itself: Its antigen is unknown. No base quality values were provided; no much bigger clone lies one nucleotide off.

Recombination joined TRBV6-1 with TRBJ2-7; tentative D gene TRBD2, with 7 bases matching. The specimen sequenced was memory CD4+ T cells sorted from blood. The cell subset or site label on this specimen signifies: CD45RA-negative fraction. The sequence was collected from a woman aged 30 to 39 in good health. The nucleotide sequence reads TGTGCCAGCAGTATCAGACAGGCTGGGGGGGACGAGCAGTACTTC. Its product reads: CASSIRQAGGDEQYF.